This passage covers 27 T cell receptor beta chains from one sample sequenced in a study of blood T cell repertoires in COVID-19 (dated by TCRdb to between 2020 and 2021). Libraries came from the immunoSEQ multiplex PCR assay. The immuneACCESS repertoire file appears here via TCRdb, limited to in-frame rearrangements. These files lack a portion of the clones; in checked studies, under half of the deficit traces to unresolved V genes, and the cause of the others is not known. The sample yields approximately 280,000 clones; approximately 80% were counted once. The ten largest make up about 5% of the sample. The sample consisted of PBMCs or T cells enriched from blood (not recorded which). The source is a man between 35 and 55 years old who had been exposed to COVID-19.

The rearrangement uses TRBV2 and TRBJ1-4; D unclear. V was cut by 3 bases and J by 0 bases, with 5 bases left in between. Germline V gene data show CDR1 as SNHLY and CDR2 as FYNNEI. CDR3 length: 14 amino acids. The CDR3 here is CASSDITTNEKLFF. The CDR3 DNA reads TGTGCCAGCAGTGACATCACAACTAATGAAAAACTGTTTTTT.

This chain links TRBV27 with TRBJ2-7; TRBD1 might be the D (5 bases). Germline values: CDR1 MNHEY, CDR2 SMNVEV (reference sequence). The CDR3 spans 15 residues. With 1 base removed from V and 0 bases from J, the gap between germline ends came to 10 bases. The CDR3 reads CASSLYDRGSYEQYF. The DNA for the CDR3 is TGTGCCAGCAGTTTATATGATAGGGGCTCCTACGAGCAGTACTTC.

The chain couples TRBV5-5 to TRBJ2-1; 8 bases fit TRBD2. CDR1 and CDR2 from the germline V gene are SGHKS and YYEKEE (reference sequence). Trimming cost V 1 base and J 8 bases; bases outside gene matches: 11. The CDR3 covers 16 residues. This chain's CDR3 is CASSLKPGGPRDEQFF. The CDR3 DNA reads as TGTGCCAGCAGCTTGAAGCCGGGAGGGCCTAGAGATGAGCAGTTCTTC. Using reference TRBV5-5 and TRBJ2-1 for the parts outside the CDR3, the full variable domain is DAGVTQSPTHLIKTRGQQVTLRCSPISGHKSVSWYQQVLGQGPQFIFQYYEKEERGRGNFPDRFSARQFPNYSSELNVNALLLGDSALYLCASSLKPGGPRDEQFFGPGTRLTVL.

The V call is TRBV30, the J call TRBJ1-5, with TRBD1 matching over 9 bases. V was pared by 6 bases and J by 6 bases, with 9 bases of the junction left unmatched. Per germline, CDR1 GTSNPN and CDR2 SVGIG (reference sequence). The length of the CDR3 is 14 residues. CDR3 in amino acids: CACKGGQGPQPQHF. In DNA form, the CDR3 reads TGTGCCTGTAAAGGGGGACAGGGCCCTCAGCCCCAGCATTTT.

The V and J genes are TRBV30 and TRBJ1-5; weak D call: TRBD1 (6 bases). Germline-derived CDR1 and CDR2 are GTSNPN and SVGIG (reference sequence). V lost 5 bases and J 4 bases, leaving 12 bases between the germline ends. The CDR3 has 13 amino acids. In nucleotides, the CDR3 is TGTGCCTGGGCTCCAGGGGCGAATCAGCCCCAGCATTTT. Translated, it gives CAWAPGANQPQHF.

J is TRBJ2-1 and V is TRBV7-8, with a possible D match to TRBD2 (5 bases). The CDR3 loop spans 13 amino acids. CDR1 is SGHVS and CDR2 is FQNEAQ in the germline V gene. Between the trimmed V and J ends, which lost 10 bases and 3 bases, there was a span of 13 bases. The chain's CDR3 is CATEELLYNEQFF. The CDR3 coding sequence is TGTGCCACGGAGGAACTGCTCTACAATGAGCAGTTCTTC.

This chain uses TRBV2 with TRBJ1-6, with D perhaps matching TRBD1 (6 bases). Looked up from germline, CDR1 is SNHLY and CDR2 is FYNNEI. V was cut by 5 bases and J by 8 bases, with 10 bases left in between. This CDR3 has 13 residues. The DNA of the CDR3 is TGTGCCAGCAGTCGGACAGTATATTCACCCCTCCACTTT. This encodes CASSRTVYSPLHF.

This clone was seen just once. The V gene is TRBV2, the J gene TRBJ2-1, with a possible D match to TRBD2 (6 bases). CDR3 length: 11 amino acids. The V gene lost 9 bases and the J gene lost 8 bases, with 11 bases spanning the gap. The germline V gene has CDR1 SNHLY and CDR2 FYNNEI. CDR3 in amino acids: CARGRRDEQFF. As DNA, the CDR3 is TGTGCCAGAGGCAGGAGGGATGAGCAGTTCTTC.

This sequence joins TRBV7-9 and TRBJ1-2, with a tentative D call TRBD1 (5 bases). With 4 bases removed from V and 3 bases from J, the gap between germline ends came to 9 bases. This CDR3 is 13 amino acids long. CDR1 and CDR2 from the germline V gene are SEHNR and FQNEAQ (reference sequence). This chain's CDR3 is CASSSTEYYGYTF. The CDR3 region has the DNA TGTGCCAGCAGCTCGACAGAATACTATGGCTACACCTTC. Full variable domain (remainder filled in from reference TRBV7-9 and TRBJ1-2): DTGVSQNPRHKITKRGQNVTFRCDPISEHNRLYWYRQTLGQGPEFLTYFQNEAQLEKSRLLSDRFSAERPKGSFSTLEIQRTEQGDSAMYLCASSSTEYYGYTFGSGTRLTVV.

J is TRBJ2-7 and V is TRBV5-1; TRBD2 agrees at 11 bases. The CDR3 sequence is 14 residues long. CDR1 is SGHRS and CDR2 is YFSETQ in the germline V gene. V dropped 7 bases and J dropped 4; count of bases not matched to a gene: 7. The CDR3 spells CASQTLAGGYEQYF. For the CDR3, the DNA is TGCGCCAGCCAAACCTTAGCGGGAGGGTACGAGCAGTACTTC.

The chain couples TRBV7-2 to TRBJ1-2, with TRBD1 matching over 7 bases. J lost 6 bases, V lost 3 bases, and 4 bases had no gene match. The CDR3 spans 13 residues. From germline, CDR1 is SGHTA and CDR2 FQGNSA. CDR3 DNA: TGTGCCAGCAGCTTTGACAGGGTAAATGGCTACACCTTC. This gives the protein CASSFDRVNGYTF.

This clone was detected only a few times. V usage is TRBV3-1 (or the pseudogene TRBV3-2) and J usage is TRBJ1-4; maybe TRBD1 (5 bases). Germline loops: CDR1 LGHDT, CDR2 YNNKEL (reference sequence). V lost 4 bases and J 0 bases, leaving 12 bases between the germline ends. The CDR3 consists of 16 residues. The CDR3 region has the DNA TGTGCCAGCAGCCTCCTCGGGGGTTCAACTAATGAAAAACTGTTTTTT. It codes for CASSLLGGSTNEKLFF.

The rearrangement links TRBV11-2 to TRBJ2-1, with D hard to call. Germline assignment: CDR1 SGHAT and CDR2 FQNNGV. The CDR3 is 15 residues long. The V end lost 3 bases, the J end lost 4 bases, and 13 bases lay between the germline ends. CDR3 amino acids: CASSFEPGKYNEQFF. CDR3 sequence (DNA): TGTGCCAGCAGCTTCGAACCAGGCAAATACAATGAGCAGTTCTTC.

The chain has TRBV2 and TRBJ2-2; D may be TRBD1 (6 bases). Trimming took off 6 bases at V and 4 bases at J, with 6 bases between the two ends. This CDR3 region has 12 residues. Germline loops: CDR1 SNHLY, CDR2 FYNNEI. The CDR3 nucleotides are TGTGCCAGCAGACAGGGCACCGGGGAGCTGTTTTTT. Protein product: CASRQGTGELFF.

This clone was seen a few times. This same CDR3 is encoded by further DNA sequences in the sample. The rearrangement joins TRBV15 to TRBJ2-7; D remains ambiguous. Germline V gene sequence: CDR1 LNHNV, CDR2 YYDKDF (reference sequence). The length of the CDR3 is 14 residues. The ends were cut back, 3 bases at V and 4 bases at J, with 13 bases in the middle. In DNA form, the CDR3 reads TGTGCCACCAGCAGGGCTGGCCTCAATTACGAGCAGTACTTC. Translated: CATSRAGLNYEQYF.

This clone has a handful of counts. This chain links TRBV5-1 with TRBJ1-1; D may be TRBD1 (5 bases). V was trimmed by 0 bases and J by 6 bases, leaving 12 bases between them. Germline-derived CDR1 and CDR2 are SGHRS and YFSETQ. The CDR3 runs to 14 residues. The CDR3 DNA sequence: TGCGCCAGCAGCTTGGGCACGTGGGGCTCTGAAGCTTTCTTT. Translated: CASSLGTWGSEAFF.

This rearrangement joins TRBV7-2 to TRBJ2-7, with 10 bases matching TRBD2. The J segment lost 4 bases and the V segment lost 5 bases, leaving 5 bases of the junction unmatched. Per the germline V gene, CDR1 is SGHTA and CDR2 is FQGNSA. The CDR3 is 14 residues long. In DNA, the CDR3 is TGTGCCAGCAGCCCCGCTAGCGGGAGATACGAGCAGTACTTC. This translates into CASSPASGRYEQYF.

Details on this clone: The sample carries other DNA sequences with the same CDR3. V and J are TRBV9 and TRBJ2-2; no firm D call. CDR1 and CDR2 (germline): SGDLS, YYNGEE. V was clipped by 4 bases and J by 3 bases, with 4 bases between them. The CDR3 runs to 12 residues. The CDR3 spells CASSPYTGELFF. The CDR3, as DNA: TGTGCCAGCAGCCCTTACACCGGGGAGCTGTTTTTT. The whole variable domain, filled in from reference TRBV9 and TRBJ2-2, reads DSGVTQTPKHLITATGQRVTLRCSPRSGDLSVYWYQQSLDQGLQFLIQYYNGEERAKGNILERFSAQQFPDLHSELNLSSLELGDSALYFCASSPYTGELFFGEGSRLTVL.

The CDR3 region has the DNA TGTGCCAGCAGTCCAGGGACAGGGGGCATCTATGGCTACACCTTC. Protein: CASSPGTGGIYGYTF. The V gene is TRBV2, the J gene TRBJ1-2; 12 bases align to TRBD1. This CDR3 contains 15 residues. Germline V CDR1 and CDR2: SNHLY, FYNNEI. V trimming: 5 bases; J trimming: 4 bases; junction bases outside the gene matches: 5.

The V and J genes are TRBV5-5 and TRBJ2-7; 8 bases are shared with TRBD2. Germline assignment: CDR1 SGHKS and CDR2 YYEKEE (reference sequence). The J segment lost 3 bases and the V segment lost 2 bases, leaving 10 bases of the junction unmatched. This CDR3 has 16 amino acids. CDR3 sequence (DNA): TGTGCCAGCAGCTTCCGAATAACTGGGACTAGCTACGAGCAGTACTTC. Amino acids: CASSFRITGTSYEQYF.

The table lists this clone with a few counts. This rearrangement joins TRBV18 to TRBJ1-1; D uncertain. CDR1 and CDR2 from the germline V gene are KGHSH and LQKENI. The CDR3 is 12 amino acids. V was shortened by 1 base and J by 9 bases, with 9 bases between the two germline ends. The CDR3, as DNA: TGTGCCAGCTCACCACGGGCATCCCAAGCTTTCTTT. Residues: CASSPRASQAFF.

This chain uses TRBV11-3 with TRBJ2-7, with a possible D match to TRBD2 (5 bases). CDR3 length equals 13 residues. Per the germline V gene, CDR1 is SGHNT and CDR2 is YENEEA. The ends were cut back, 4 bases at V and 6 bases at J, with 13 bases in the middle. CDR3 region: CASSSRGNSEQYF. The CDR3 coding sequence is TGTGCCAGCAGCTCCCGGGGAAACAGCGAGCAGTACTTC.

The table lists this clone with a few counts. CDR3 bases: TGTGCCAGCAGCGCCGGGCGCGGGAGGGCTGGTGAGCAGTTCTTC. Protein: CASSAGRGRAGEQFF. This chain connects TRBV5-4 to TRBJ2-1; 9 nucleotides line up with TRBD2. In germline, CDR1 is SGHNT, CDR2 YYREEE (reference sequence). The V and J ends lost 4 bases and 9 bases, in that order; junction bases with no gene match: 11. The CDR3 is made up of 15 amino acids.

The chain is built from TRBV6-5 and TRBJ1-4; D not resolved. CDR1 is MNHEY and CDR2 is SVGAGI in the germline V gene. V was cut by 6 bases and J by 5 bases, with 13 bases left in between. The CDR3 is made up of 14 amino acids. This CDR3 reads CASSLGRLNEKLFF. CDR3 nucleotide sequence: TGTGCCAGCAGCCTGGGCAGATTAAATGAAAAACTGTTTTTT.

J is TRBJ2-2 and V is TRBV18; D is perhaps TRBD1 (6 bases). Germline CDR1 reads KGHSH; CDR2 reads LQKENI. This CDR3 spans 13 amino acids. The ends were cut back, 2 bases at V and 7 bases at J, with 8 bases in the middle. The CDR3 loop reads CASSPRGNGELFF. The CDR3 nucleotides read TGTGCCAGCTCACCAAGGGGGAACGGGGAGCTGTTTTTT.

The rearrangement links TRBV19 to TRBJ2-5; 8 bases fit TRBD1. Germline V CDR1 and CDR2: LNHDA, SQIVND (reference sequence). The trim removed 6 bases at V and 4 bases at J, leaving 7 bases unmatched. This CDR3 region has 14 residues. The CDR3 DNA reads as TGTGCCAGTAGGCCCGGACAGGGTAGAGAGACCCAGTACTTC. It is translated as CASRPGQGRETQYF.

This sequence joins TRBV10-2 and TRBJ1-6; TRBD1 agrees at 7 bases. V lost 2 bases to trimming and J lost 7 bases; unmatched junction nucleotides: 5. Germline loops: CDR1 WSHSY, CDR2 SAAADI. The CDR3 totals 15 residues. CDR3 DNA sequence: TGCGCCAGCAGTGAGGGGACAGTCGGGAATTCACCCCTCCACTTT. Protein product: CASSEGTVGNSPLHF.